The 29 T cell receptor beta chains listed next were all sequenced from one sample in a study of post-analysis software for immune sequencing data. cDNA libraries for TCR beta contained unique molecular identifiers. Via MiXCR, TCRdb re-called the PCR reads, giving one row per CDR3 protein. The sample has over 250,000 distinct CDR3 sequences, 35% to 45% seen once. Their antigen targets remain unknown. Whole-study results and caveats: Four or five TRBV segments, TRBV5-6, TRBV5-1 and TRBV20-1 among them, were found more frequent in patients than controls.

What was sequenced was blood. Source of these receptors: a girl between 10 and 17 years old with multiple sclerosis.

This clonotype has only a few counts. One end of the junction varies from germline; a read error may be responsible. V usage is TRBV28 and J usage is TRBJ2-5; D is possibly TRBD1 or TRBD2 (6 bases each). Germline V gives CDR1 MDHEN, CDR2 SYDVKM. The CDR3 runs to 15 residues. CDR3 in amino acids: CASSPRDPRGETRYF. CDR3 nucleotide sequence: TGTGCCAGCAGTCCCCGGGACCCTAGGGGGGAGACCCGGTACTTC.

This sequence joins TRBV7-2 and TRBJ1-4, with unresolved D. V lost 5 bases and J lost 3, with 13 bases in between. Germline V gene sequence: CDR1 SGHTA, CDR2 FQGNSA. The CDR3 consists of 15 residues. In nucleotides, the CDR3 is TGTGCCAGCAGCCGTAGTGTGGGATCTAATGAAAAACTGTTTTTT. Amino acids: CASSRSVGSNEKLFF. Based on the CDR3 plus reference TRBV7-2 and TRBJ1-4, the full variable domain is GAGVSQSPSNKVTEKGKDVELRCDPISGHTALYWYRQSLGQGLEFLIYFQGNSAPDKSGLPSDRFSAERTGGSVSTLTIQRTQQEDSAVYLCASSRSVGSNEKLFFGSGTQLSVL.

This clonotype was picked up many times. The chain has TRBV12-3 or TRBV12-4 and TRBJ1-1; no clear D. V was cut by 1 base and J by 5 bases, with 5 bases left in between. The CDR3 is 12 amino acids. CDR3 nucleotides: TGTGCCAGCAGTTTAGGGCAAACTGAAGCTTTCTTT. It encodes CASSLGQTEAFF.

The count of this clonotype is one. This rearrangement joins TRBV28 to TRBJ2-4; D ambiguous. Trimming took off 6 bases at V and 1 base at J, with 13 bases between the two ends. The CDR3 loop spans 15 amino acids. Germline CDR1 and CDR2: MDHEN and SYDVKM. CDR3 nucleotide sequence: TGTGCCAGCAGGTATCCCTACGGGGCCAAAAACATTCAGTACTTC. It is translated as CASRYPYGAKNIQYF.

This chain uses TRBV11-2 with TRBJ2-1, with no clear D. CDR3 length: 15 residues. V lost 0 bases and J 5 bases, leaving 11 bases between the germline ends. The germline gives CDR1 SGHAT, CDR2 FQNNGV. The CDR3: CASSLEWGKNNEQFF. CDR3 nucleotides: TGTGCCAGCAGCTTAGAATGGGGAAAAAACAATGAGCAGTTCTTC.

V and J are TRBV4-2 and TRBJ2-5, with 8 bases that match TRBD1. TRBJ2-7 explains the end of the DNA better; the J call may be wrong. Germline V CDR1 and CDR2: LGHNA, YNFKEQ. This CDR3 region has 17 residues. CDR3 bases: TGTGCCAGCAGCGTAGGGGGTAGGACGGGACAGGTCCACGAGCAGTACTTC. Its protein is CASSVGGRTGQVHEQYF.

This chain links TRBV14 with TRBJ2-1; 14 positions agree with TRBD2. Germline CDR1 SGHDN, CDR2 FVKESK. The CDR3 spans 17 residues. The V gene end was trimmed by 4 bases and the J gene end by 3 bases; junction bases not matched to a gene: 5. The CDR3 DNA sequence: TGTGCCAGCAGCCCGCGGACTAGCGGGAGGTTCTACAATGAGCAGTTCTTC. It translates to CASSPRTSGRFYNEQFF.

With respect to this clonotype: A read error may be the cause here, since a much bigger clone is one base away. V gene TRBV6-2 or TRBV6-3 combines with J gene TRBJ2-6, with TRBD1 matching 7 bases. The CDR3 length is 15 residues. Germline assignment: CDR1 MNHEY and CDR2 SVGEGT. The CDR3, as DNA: TGTGCCAGCAGTTCTACAGGGGCTGGGGCCAGCGTCCTGACTTTC. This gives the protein CASSSTGAGASVLTF.

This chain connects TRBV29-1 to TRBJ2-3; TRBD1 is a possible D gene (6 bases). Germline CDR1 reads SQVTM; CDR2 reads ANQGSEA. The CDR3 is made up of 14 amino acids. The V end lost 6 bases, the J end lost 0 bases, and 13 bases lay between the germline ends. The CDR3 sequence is CSVPRQASTDTQYF. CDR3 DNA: TGCAGCGTGCCTAGACAGGCTAGCACAGATACGCAGTATTTT.

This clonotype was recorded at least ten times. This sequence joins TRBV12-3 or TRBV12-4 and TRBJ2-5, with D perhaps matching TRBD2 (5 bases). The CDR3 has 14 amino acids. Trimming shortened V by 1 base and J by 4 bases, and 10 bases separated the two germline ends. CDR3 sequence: CASSLGAVAETQYF. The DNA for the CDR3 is TGTGCCAGCAGTTTAGGAGCGGTAGCAGAGACCCAGTACTTC.

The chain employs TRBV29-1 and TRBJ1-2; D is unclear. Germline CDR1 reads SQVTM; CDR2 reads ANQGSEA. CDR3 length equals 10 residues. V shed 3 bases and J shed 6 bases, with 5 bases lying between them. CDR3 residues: CSVDFDGYTF. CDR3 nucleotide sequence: TGCAGCGTTGATTTTGATGGCTACACCTTC.

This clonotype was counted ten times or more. CDR3 coding DNA: TGTGCCAGCTCACCGGGGCAGGGTGGTCGAGAGACCCAGTACTTC. Translation gives CASSPGQGGRETQYF. The rearrangement joins TRBV18 to TRBJ2-5; a possible D gene is TRBD1 (5 bases). In germline, CDR1 is KGHSH, CDR2 LQKENI. V dropped 3 bases and J dropped 4 bases, with 15 bases sitting between them. This CDR3 comprises 15 residues.

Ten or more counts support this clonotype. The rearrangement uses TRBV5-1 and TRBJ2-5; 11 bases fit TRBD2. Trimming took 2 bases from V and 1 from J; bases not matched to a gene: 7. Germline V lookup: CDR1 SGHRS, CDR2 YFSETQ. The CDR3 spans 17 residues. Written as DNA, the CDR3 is TGCGCCAGCAGCTTTGGAATGGGACTAGCGGCCCAAGAGACCCAGTACTTC. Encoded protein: CASSFGMGLAAQETQYF.

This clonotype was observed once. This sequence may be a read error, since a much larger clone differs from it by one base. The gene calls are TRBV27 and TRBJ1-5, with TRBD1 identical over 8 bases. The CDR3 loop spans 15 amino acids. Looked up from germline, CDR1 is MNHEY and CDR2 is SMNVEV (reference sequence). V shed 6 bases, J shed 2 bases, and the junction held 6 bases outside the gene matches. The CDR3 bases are TGTGCCAGCAGACAGGGGGTCTTAGGCAATCAGCCCCAGCATTTT. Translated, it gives CASRQGVLGNQPQHF.

CDR3 amino acids: CASRLDRASNQPQHF. The CDR3 DNA is TGTGCCAGCAGACTAGACAGGGCCAGCAATCAGCCCCAGCATTTT. The chain uses TRBV6-1 and TRBJ1-5; 7 bases align to TRBD1. Germline V gene lookup returns CDR1 MNHNS and CDR2 SASEGT. V was pared by 6 bases and J by 1 base, with 6 bases of the junction left unmatched. CDR3 length: 15 residues.

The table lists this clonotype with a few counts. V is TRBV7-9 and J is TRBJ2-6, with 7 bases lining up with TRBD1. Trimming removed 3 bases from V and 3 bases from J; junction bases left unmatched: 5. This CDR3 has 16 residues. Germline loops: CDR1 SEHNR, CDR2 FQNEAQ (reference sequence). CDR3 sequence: CASSLADRVGANVLTF. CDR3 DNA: TGTGCCAGCAGCTTGGCCGACAGGGTTGGGGCCAACGTCCTGACTTTC.

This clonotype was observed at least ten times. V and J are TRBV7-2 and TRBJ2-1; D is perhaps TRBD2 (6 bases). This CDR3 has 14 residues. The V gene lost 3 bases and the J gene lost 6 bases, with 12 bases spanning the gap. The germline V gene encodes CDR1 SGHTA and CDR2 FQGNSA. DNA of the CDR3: TGTGCCAGCAGCTTGCGACCCGGGAGCAATGAGCAGTTCTTC. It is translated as CASSLRPGSNEQFF.

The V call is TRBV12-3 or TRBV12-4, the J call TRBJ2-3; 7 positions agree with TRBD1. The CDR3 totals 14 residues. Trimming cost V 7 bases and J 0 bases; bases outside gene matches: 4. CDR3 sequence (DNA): TGTGCCAGCACCCCGGGACAGAGCACAGATACGCAGTATTTT. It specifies CASTPGQSTDTQYF.

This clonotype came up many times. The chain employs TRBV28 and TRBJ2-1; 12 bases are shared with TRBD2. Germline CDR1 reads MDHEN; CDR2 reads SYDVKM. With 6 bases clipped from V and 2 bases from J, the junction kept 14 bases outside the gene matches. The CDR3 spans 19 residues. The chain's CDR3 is CASSPRLAGAKTAYNEQFF. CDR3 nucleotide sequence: TGTGCCAGCAGCCCTCGACTAGCGGGGGCCAAAACCGCCTACAATGAGCAGTTCTTC.

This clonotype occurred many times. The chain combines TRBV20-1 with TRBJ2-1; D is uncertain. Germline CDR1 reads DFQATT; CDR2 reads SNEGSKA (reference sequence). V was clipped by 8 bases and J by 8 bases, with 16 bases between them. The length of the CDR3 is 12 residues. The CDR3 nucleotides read TGCAGTTATGACCGGGCCGACGATGAGCAGTTCTTC. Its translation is CSYDRADDEQFF.

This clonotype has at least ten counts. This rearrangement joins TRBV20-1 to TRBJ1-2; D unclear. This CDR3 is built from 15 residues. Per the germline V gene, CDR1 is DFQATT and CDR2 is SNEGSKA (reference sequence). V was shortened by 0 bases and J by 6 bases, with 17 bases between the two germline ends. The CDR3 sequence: CSARDSDPIPNGYTF. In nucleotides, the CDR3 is TGCAGTGCTAGAGATTCAGACCCAATACCTAATGGCTACACCTTC.

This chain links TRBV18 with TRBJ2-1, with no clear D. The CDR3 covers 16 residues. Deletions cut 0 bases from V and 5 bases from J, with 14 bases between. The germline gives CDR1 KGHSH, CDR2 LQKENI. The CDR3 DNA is TGTGCCAGCTCACCACCCGCTGGGCGGACCAACAATGAGCAGTTCTTC. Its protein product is CASSPPAGRTNNEQFF.

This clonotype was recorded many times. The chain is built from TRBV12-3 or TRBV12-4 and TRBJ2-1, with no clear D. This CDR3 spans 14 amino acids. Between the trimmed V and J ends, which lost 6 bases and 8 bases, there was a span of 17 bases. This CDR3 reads CASRPLGGEDEQFF. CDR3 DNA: TGTGCCAGCAGACCTCTGGGCGGCGAGGATGAGCAGTTCTTC.

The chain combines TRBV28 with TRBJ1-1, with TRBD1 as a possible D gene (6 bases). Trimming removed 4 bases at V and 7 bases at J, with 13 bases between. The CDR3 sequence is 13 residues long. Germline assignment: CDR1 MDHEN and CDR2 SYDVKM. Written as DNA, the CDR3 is TGTGCCAGCAGTTACCTGGACAGCCTTGAAGCTTTCTTT. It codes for CASSYLDSLEAFF.

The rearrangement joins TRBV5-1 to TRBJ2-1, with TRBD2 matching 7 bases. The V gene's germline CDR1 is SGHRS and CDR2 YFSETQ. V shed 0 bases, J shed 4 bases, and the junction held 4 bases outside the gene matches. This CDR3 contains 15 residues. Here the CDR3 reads CASSLGTSKYNEQFF. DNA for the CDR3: TGCGCCAGCAGCTTGGGGACTAGTAAATACAATGAGCAGTTCTTC.

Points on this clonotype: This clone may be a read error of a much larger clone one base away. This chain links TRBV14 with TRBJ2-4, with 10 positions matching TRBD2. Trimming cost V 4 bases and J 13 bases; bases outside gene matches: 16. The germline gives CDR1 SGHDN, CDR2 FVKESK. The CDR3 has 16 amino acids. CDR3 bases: TGTGCCAGCAGCCTCATGAGCGGGAGGGCCTACAATGAGCAGTACTTC. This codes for CASSLMSGRAYNEQYF.

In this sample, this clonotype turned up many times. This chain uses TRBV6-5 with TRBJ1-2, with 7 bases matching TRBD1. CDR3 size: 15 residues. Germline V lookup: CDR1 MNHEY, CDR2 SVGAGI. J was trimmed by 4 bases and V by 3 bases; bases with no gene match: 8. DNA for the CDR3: TGTGCCAGCAGTTATGGGACAGCCTTCGGCTATGGCTACACCTTC. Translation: CASSYGTAFGYGYTF.

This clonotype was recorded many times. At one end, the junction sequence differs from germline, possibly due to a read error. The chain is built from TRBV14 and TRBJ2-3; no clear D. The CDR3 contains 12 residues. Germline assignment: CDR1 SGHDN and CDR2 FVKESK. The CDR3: CASSQAGPTQYF. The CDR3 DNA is TGTGCCAGCAGTCAAGCAGGTCCTACGCAGTATTTT.

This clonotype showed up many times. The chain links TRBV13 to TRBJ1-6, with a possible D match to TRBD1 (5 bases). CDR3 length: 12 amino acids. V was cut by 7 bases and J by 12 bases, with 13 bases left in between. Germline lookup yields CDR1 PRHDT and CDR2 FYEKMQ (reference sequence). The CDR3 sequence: CASNNRGLPLHF. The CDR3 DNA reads TGTGCCAGCAACAACCGGGGACTACCCCTCCACTTT.